The clone carrying this TCR beta chain was detected only once. This entry is derived from a study of technical replicates of blood from a handful of donors. Assay: immunoSEQ multiplex PCR; the TCRdb copy retains only in-frame clones and omits some. The sample has 75,000 to 95,000 clones, about 90% seen once. CDR3 length equals 12 residues. Trimming took 0 bases from V and 4 from J, leaving 4 bases between them. The germline V gene has CDR1 SNHLY and CDR2 FYNNEI. Sequencing was done on a sample of T cells isolated from PBMCs. The origin of this receptor is a human donor in good health. The V and J genes are TRBV2 and TRBJ2-7; no definite D call. In DNA form, the CDR3 reads TGTGCCAGCAGTGAAGCCACTTACGAGCAGTACTTC. This translates into CASSEATYEQYF.